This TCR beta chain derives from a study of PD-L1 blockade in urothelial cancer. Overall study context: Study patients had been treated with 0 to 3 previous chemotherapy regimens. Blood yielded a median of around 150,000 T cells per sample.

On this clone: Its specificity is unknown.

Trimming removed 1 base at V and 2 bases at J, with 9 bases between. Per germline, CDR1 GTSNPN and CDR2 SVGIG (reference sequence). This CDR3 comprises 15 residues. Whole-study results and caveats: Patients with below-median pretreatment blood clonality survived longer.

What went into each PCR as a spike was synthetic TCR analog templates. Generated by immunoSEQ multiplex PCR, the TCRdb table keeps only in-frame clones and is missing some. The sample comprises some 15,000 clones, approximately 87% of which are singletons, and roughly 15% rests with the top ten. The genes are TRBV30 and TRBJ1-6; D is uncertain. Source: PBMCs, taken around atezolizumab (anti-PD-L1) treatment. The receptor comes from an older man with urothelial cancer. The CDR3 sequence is CAWSGRVAYNSPLHF. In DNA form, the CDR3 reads TGTGCCTGGAGTGGGAGGGTTGCCTATAATTCACCCCTCCACTTT.